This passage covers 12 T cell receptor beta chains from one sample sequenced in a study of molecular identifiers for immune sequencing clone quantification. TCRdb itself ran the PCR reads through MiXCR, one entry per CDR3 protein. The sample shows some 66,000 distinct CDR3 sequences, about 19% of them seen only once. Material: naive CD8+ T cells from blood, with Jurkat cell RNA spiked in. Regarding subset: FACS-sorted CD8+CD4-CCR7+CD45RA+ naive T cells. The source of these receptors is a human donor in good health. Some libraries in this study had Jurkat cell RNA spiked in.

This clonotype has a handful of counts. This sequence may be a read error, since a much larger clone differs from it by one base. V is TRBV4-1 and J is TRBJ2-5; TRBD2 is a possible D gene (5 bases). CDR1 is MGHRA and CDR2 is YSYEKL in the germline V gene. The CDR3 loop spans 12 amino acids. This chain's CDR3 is CASSQVGEAQYF. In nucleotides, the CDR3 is TGCGCCAGCAGCCAAGTGGGAGAGGCCCAGTACTTC.

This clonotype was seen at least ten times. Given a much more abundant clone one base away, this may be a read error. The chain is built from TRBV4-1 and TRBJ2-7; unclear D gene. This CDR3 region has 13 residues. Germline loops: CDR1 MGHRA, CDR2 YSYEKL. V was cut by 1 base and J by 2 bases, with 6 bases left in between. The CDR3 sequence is CASSQGQTYEQYF. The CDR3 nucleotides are TGCGCCAGCAGCCAAGGCCAGACCTACGAGCAGTACTTC.

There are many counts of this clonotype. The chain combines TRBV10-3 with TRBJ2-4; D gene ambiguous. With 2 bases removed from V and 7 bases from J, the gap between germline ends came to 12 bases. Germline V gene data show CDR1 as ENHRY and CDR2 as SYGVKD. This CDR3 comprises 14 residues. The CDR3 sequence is CAISEVSTWNIQYF. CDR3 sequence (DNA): TGTGCCATCAGTGAGGTCAGCACTTGGAACATTCAGTACTTC.

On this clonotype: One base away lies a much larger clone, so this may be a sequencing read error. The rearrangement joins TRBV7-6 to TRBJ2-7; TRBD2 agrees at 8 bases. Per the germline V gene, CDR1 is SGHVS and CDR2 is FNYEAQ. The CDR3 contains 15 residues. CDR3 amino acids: CANSATSEGSYEQYF. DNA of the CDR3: TGTGCCAACAGCGCGACTAGCGAGGGATCCTACGAGCAGTACTTC.

CDR3 region: CASSPRARSYEQYF. Here the CDR3 DNA reads TGTGCCAGCAGCCCTAGGGCCAGGTCCTACGAGCAGTACTTC. The gene calls are TRBV3-1 and TRBJ2-7; D not certain. Trimming removed 4 bases from V and 1 base from J, with 11 bases in between. The CDR3 covers 14 residues. CDR1 and CDR2 from the germline V gene are LGHDT and YNNKEL (reference sequence).

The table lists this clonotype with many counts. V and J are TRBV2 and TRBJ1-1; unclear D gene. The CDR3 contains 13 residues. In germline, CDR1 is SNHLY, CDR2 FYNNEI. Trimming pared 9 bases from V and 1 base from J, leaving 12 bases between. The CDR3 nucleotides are TGTGCCAGTCCATCGACGACGAACACTGAAGCTTTCTTT. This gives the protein CASPSTTNTEAFF.

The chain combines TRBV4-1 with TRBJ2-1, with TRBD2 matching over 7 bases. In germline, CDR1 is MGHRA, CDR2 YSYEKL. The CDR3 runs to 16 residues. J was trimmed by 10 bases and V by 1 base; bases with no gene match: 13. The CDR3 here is CASSQGGGLWPAEQFF. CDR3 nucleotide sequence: TGCGCCAGCAGCCAAGGGGGGGGGTTGTGGCCAGCCGAGCAGTTCTTC.

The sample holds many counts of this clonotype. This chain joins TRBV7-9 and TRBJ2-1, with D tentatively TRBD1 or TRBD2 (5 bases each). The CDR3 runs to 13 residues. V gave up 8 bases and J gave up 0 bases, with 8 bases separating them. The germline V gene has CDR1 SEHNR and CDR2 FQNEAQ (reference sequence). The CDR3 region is CASPGPSYNEQFF. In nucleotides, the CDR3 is TGTGCCAGCCCGGGACCCTCCTACAATGAGCAGTTCTTC.

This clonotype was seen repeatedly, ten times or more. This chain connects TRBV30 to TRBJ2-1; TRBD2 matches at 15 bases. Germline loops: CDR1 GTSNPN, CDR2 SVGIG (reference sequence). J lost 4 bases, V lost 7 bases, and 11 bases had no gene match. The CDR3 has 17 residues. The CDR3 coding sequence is TGTGCCTTGGCCGGGACTAGCGGGGGGACCTCATACAATGAGCAGTTCTTC. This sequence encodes CALAGTSGGTSYNEQFF.

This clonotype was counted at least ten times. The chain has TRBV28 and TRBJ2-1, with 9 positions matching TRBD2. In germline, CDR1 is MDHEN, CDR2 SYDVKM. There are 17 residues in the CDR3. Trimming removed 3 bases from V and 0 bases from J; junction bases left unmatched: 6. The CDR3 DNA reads TGTGCCAGCAGTTTTTCCCCACTAGCGGGCTCCTACAATGAGCAGTTCTTC. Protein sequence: CASSFSPLAGSYNEQFF.

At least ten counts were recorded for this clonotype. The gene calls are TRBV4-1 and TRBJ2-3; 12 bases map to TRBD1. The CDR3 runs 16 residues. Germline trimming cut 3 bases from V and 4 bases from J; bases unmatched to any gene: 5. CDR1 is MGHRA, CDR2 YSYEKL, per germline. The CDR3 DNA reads TGCGCCAGCAGCCACGGCGGGACAGGGGGCCCAGATACGCAGTATTTT. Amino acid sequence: CASSHGGTGGPDTQYF.

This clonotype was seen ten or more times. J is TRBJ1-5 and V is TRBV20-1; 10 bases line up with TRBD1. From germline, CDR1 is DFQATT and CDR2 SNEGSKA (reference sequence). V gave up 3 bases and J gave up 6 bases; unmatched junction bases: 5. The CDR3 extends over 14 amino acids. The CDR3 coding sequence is TGCAGTGCTAGCCCCGGGACAGGGGCTCAGCCCCAGCATTTT. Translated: CSASPGTGAQPQHF.